This entry describes one TCR beta chain. Its specificity is not known. TCRdb re-called the 5' RACE reads with MiXCR, one entry per CDR3 protein. Among around 530,000 distinct CDR3 sequences listed, 15% were seen once. These data belong to a study of identical twins. Overall study results and limits: Clonotypes of the beta chain that were abundant in cord blood carried fewer insertions (memory repertoires showed none). The models gave estimates that fell short of the out-of-frame TCR alpha sharing seen in monozygotic twins.

Every sampled donor was Caucasian and healthy. The CDR3 totals 14 residues. Germline CDR1 is MDHEN and CDR2 is SYDVKM. Between the trimmed V and J ends, which lost 2 bases and 2 bases, there was a span of 8 bases. These sequences were also reported in another study, on yellow fever vaccine responses in identical twins.

The chain recombines TRBV28 with TRBJ2-3, with D unresolved. This clonotype was sampled from a woman between 18 and 29 years old in good health. The sequencing sample was made of CD4+ T cells sorted from blood. CDR3 amino acids: CASSLRRYTDTQYF. CDR3 nucleotide sequence: TGTGCCAGCAGTTTAAGACGGTACACAGATACGCAGTATTTT.